The present T cell receptor (beta chain) was sequenced within a study of blood T cell repertoires in COVID-19. Study information: The United States, Italy and Spain supplied acute and convalescent COVID-19 samples.

This CDR3 comprises 15 residues. Germline assignment: CDR1 KGHSH and CDR2 LQKENI. Trimming took 2 bases from V and 1 from J, leaving 11 bases between them. In the original workflow: Reference gene primer amplification gave estimated nucleated cell counts. Measured with immunoSEQ multiplex PCR; TCRdb has only the in-frame clones, and not every one. V, J and clone size are taken as reported in that table, and D and trimming were inferred from the DNA itself. The sample has under 300,000 clones; about three quarters are singletons. Input material: peripheral blood. This chain links TRBV18 with TRBJ1-1, with D possibly TRBD1 on 5 matching bases. This receptor was obtained from a woman of 80 years or more with acute or convalescent COVID-19. The CDR3 protein is CASSPMTDSNTEAFF. The CDR3 DNA reads as TGTGCCAGCTCACCAATGACAGACTCGAACACTGAAGCTTTCTTT. The full variable domain, in which reference TRBV18 and TRBJ1-1 provide the parts outside the CDR3, is NAGVMQNPRHLVRRRGQEARLRCSPMKGHSHVYWYRQLPEEGLKFMVYLQKENIIDESGMPKERFSAEFPKEGPSILRIQQVVRGDSAAYFCASSPMTDSNTEAFFGQGTRLTVV.